This TCR beta chain was found in a study of cytomegalovirus exposure and HLA in healthy donors. Study findings and constraints: Specificity of a few CMV-associated chains for CMV antigens was verified in vitro. The classifier reportedly diagnosed cytomegalovirus status with high sensitivity and specificity.

As to this clone: Its antigen is unknown.

Germline lookup yields CDR1 SGHDT and CDR2 YYEEEE. The CDR3 has 12 residues. Trimming removed 4 bases from V and 2 bases from J, with 7 bases in between. PCR amplification relied on 60 Vbeta primers (plus 13 Jbeta primers). Data came from immunoSEQ multiplex PCR; TCRdb stores just in-frame clones and leaves some out. The repertoire holds 150,000 to 180,000 clones, roughly 81% seen once, with approximately 2.5% in the top ten. This sequence joins TRBV5-6 and TRBJ2-7; D unresolved. The sequence was obtained from a woman aged 18-30 years in good health and CMV-seronegative. Sequenced sample: PBMCs. Written as DNA, the CDR3 is TGTGCCAGCAGCCTACAGACCTACGAGCAGTACTTC. This sequence encodes CASSLQTYEQYF.